The 15 T cell receptor beta chains below were found in one sample sequenced in a study of CD8 T cells in Susac syndrome (dated by TCRdb to 2018 to 2020). The library was generated by the immunoSEQ multiplex PCR assay. RNA was extracted with the RNeasy kit and about 0.5 to 1 ug was reverse transcribed using random hexamers. Clones were called with MiXCR by TCRdb after fastp trimmed the public reads at Q25, and only in-frame beta chains were retained. Each record represents a unique CDR3 protein, reported with the most common genes and DNA among its rows. The sample table shows a few hundred thousand distinct CDR3 sequences, and about 95% are seen once. Of the sample, 0.085% to 0.1% is held by the ten largest clones. The source material was CD4+ T cells from PBMCs. Receptors were obtained from a human donor with multiple sclerosis.

The chain joins TRBV30 to TRBJ2-5, with a weak D call TRBD1 (5 bases). This CDR3 comprises 13 residues. The V end lost 1 base, the J end lost 1 base, and 7 bases lay between the germline ends. CDR1 is GTSNPN and CDR2 is SVGIG in the germline V gene (reference sequence). CDR3 nucleotide sequence: TGTGCCTGGAGTGGGGGCTTCCAAGAGACCCAGTACTTC. Translation: CAWSGGFQETQYF.

The chain combines TRBV10-3 with TRBJ1-1; D unresolved. Per the germline V gene, CDR1 is ENHRY and CDR2 is SYGVKD. Trimming shortened V by 5 bases and J by 3 bases, and 7 bases separated the two germline ends. The CDR3 is 12 amino acids. The CDR3 protein is CAISRVDTEAFF. CDR3 in DNA: TGTGCCATCAGTAGGGTGGACACTGAAGCTTTCTTT.

This clonotype has only one observation. V and J are TRBV7-2 and TRBJ2-3; 7 bases align to TRBD2. CDR3 length: 14 amino acids. After removal of 5 bases from V and 5 bases from J, the junction contained 7 bases not matched to a gene. Per the germline V gene, CDR1 is SGHTA and CDR2 is FQGNSA. The CDR3 DNA is TGTGCCAGCAGCCGCATGTTAGCGGGAGATACGCAGTATTTT. Its translation is CASSRMLAGDTQYF.

The chain is built from TRBV20-1 and TRBJ1-2, with D uncertain. The CDR3 length is 14 residues. CDR1 is DFQATT, CDR2 SNEGSKA, per germline (reference sequence). Trimming removed 6 bases from V and 2 bases from J, with 16 bases in between. The CDR3 here is CSADSEARNYGYTF. The CDR3 nucleotides read TGCAGTGCCGACTCGGAGGCACGGAACTATGGCTACACCTTC.

This rearrangement joins TRBV5-1 to TRBJ2-7; D is perhaps TRBD2 (6 bases). The CDR3 loop spans 16 amino acids. CDR1 is SGHRS and CDR2 is YFSETQ in the germline V gene. With 0 bases removed from V and 1 base from J, the gap between germline ends came to 14 bases. CDR3 coding DNA: TGCGCCAGCAGCTTGGGTGTTAGCGGCAATTCCTACGAGCAGTACTTC. This translates into CASSLGVSGNSYEQYF.

The DNA of the CDR3 is TGTGCCAGCAGTTACTCGAGGCCGGGAAGAGGCACAGATACGCAGTATTTT. Amino acids: CASSYSRPGRGTDTQYF. The chain joins TRBV6-5 to TRBJ2-3; D perhaps matches TRBD2 (5 bases). CDR3 length equals 17 residues. Trimming pared 0 bases from V and 1 base from J, leaving 14 bases between. Germline CDR1 MNHEY, CDR2 SVGAGI.

The chain combines TRBV29-1 with TRBJ2-3, with D perhaps matching TRBD1 (6 bases). This CDR3 is built from 13 residues. Germline values: CDR1 SQVTM, CDR2 ANQGSEA. V lost 6 bases and J 1 base, leaving 11 bases between the germline ends. Here the CDR3 DNA reads TGCAGCGTCGGACAGAGTCGCACAGATACGCAGTATTTT. As protein: CSVGQSRTDTQYF.

This rearrangement joins TRBV6-5 to TRBJ2-7; possibly TRBD1 for D (5 bases). V was pared by 2 bases and J by 5 bases, with 16 bases between. Per germline, CDR1 MNHEY and CDR2 SVGAGI. The CDR3 has 15 residues. The CDR3 loop reads CASSYRAGSVNEQYF. CDR3 nucleotides: TGTGCCAGCAGTTACCGCGCAGGGTCGGTGAACGAGCAGTACTTC.

The chain employs TRBV12-3 or TRBV12-4 and TRBJ1-6, with TRBD1 identical over 11 bases. V trimming: 6 bases; J trimming: 8 bases; junction bases outside the gene matches: 9. The CDR3 has 16 residues. The CDR3 reads CASRSGQGALDSPLHF. The CDR3 DNA is TGTGCCAGCAGAAGCGGACAGGGGGCCCTCGATTCACCCCTCCACTTT.

The chain links TRBV3-1 to TRBJ2-3; D call uncertain. V gave up 2 bases and J gave up 3 bases, with 3 bases separating them. CDR3 length: 12 amino acids. Germline assignment: CDR1 LGHDT and CDR2 YNNKEL (reference sequence). The DNA of the CDR3 is TGTGCCAGCAGCCAAATTACAGATACGCAGTATTTT. Translation: CASSQITDTQYF.

J is TRBJ2-7 and V is TRBV20-1, with 11 bases matching TRBD2. CDR1 and CDR2 (germline): DFQATT, SNEGSKA (reference sequence). V shed 5 bases, J shed 3 bases, and the junction held 9 bases outside the gene matches. This CDR3 is 15 amino acids long. The CDR3, as DNA: TGCAGTGCTGGTAGAACCGGGACTAGCGGCTACGAGCAGTACTTC. Translated: CSAGRTGTSGYEQYF.

The V call is TRBV20-1, the J call TRBJ2-1; TRBD2 agrees at 11 bases. The CDR3 sequence is 15 residues long. With V trimmed by 6 bases and J by 8 bases, 12 bases remained unmatched. The V gene's germline CDR1 is DFQATT and CDR2 SNEGSKA (reference sequence). The CDR3 sequence is CSAPHLAGGRHEQFF. The CDR3 DNA reads TGCAGTGCCCCACACCTAGCGGGGGGTAGGCATGAGCAGTTCTTC.

This chain joins TRBV24-1 and TRBJ2-1; 11 bases agree with TRBD1. There are 16 residues in the CDR3. The germline CDR1 and CDR2 sequences are KGHDR and SFDVKD. The J segment lost 7 bases and the V segment lost 7 bases, leaving 11 bases of the junction unmatched. The CDR3 DNA reads TGTGCCACCAGCCGGAGCGGACAGGGGGCAGGTAATGAGCAGTTCTTC. Its protein product is CATSRSGQGAGNEQFF.

The V gene is TRBV4-2, the J gene TRBJ2-1; 8 positions match TRBD2. The junction had 3 bases not matched to a gene; V was cut back by 1 base and J by 4 bases. The CDR3 extends over 15 amino acids. Germline CDR1 reads LGHNA; CDR2 reads YNFKEQ. CDR3 coding DNA: TGTGCCAGCAGCCAAGCAGCGGGAGATTACAATGAGCAGTTCTTC. Amino acids: CASSQAAGDYNEQFF.

CDR3 amino acids: CATTDGASYEQYF. The CDR3 nucleotides read TGTGCCACTACTGACGGGGCTTCCTACGAGCAGTACTTC. The J gene is TRBJ2-7, the V gene TRBV5-4; D is perhaps TRBD1 or TRBD2 (5 bases each). The germline V and J ends were trimmed by 9 bases and 1 base, with 14 bases remaining between them. Germline V lookup: CDR1 SGHNT, CDR2 YYREEE (reference sequence). The CDR3 is made up of 13 amino acids. Looking up the rest from reference TRBV5-4 and TRBJ2-7 gives the full variable domain: ETGVTQSPTHLIKTRGQQVTLRCSSQSGHNTVSWYQQALGQGPQFIFQYYREEENGRGNFPPRFSGLQFPNYSSELNVNALELDDSALYLCATTDGASYEQYFGPGTRLTVT.